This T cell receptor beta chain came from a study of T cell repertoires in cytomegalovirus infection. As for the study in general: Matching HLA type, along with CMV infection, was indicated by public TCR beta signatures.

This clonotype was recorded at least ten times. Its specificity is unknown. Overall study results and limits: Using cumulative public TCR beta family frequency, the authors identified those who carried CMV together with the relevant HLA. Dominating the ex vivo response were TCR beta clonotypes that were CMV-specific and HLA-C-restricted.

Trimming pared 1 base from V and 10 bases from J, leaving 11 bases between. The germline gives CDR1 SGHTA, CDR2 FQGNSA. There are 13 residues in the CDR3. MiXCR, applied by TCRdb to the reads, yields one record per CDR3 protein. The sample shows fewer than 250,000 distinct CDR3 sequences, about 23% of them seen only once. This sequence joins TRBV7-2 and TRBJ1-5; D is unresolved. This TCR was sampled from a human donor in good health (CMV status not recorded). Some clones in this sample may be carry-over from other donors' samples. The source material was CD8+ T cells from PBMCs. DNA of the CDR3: TGTGCCAGCAGCTTAGAAAGGGCTCATCCCCAGCATTTT. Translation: CASSLERAHPQHF.